This TCR beta chain was profiled in a study of T cells in Graves' hyperthyroidism and ophthalmopathy. Looking at the study overall: The blood sample was taken at first diagnosis, before treatment began. Whole-study results and caveats: Stable hyperthyroidism and ophthalmopathy were separated using 13 V-J signatures.

This CDR3 is 17 amino acids long. Germline V lookup: CDR1 SGHDT, CDR2 YYEEEE. Trimming cost V 4 bases and J 0 bases, with 20 bases left between them. Regions amplified from RNA transcripts were the TCR beta CDR3 regions. An initial round of RT-PCR targeting the TCR CDR3 relied on the HTBI primer set. TCRdb called the multiplex PCR reads again in MiXCR, with one record for every CDR3 protein. Of 700,000 or so distinct CDR3 sequences in the sample, about 15% were seen once. As regards this clonotype: What it recognizes is unknown.

Newly diagnosed patients aged 18 to 65 had hyperthyroidism of under 2 months' duration. The receptor was derived from a young man with Graves' hyperthyroidism. Sequencing was done on a sample of blood. The chain combines TRBV5-6 with TRBJ2-7; possibly TRBD1 or TRBD2 for D (5 bases each). The CDR3 here is CASSTPPGTAFSYEQYF. In DNA, the CDR3 is TGTGCCAGCAGCACGCCTCCCGGGACGGCCTTCTCCTACGAGCAGTACTTC.